Listed here are 3 T cell receptor beta chains from one sample, sequenced in a study of blood T cell repertoires in COVID-19. Produced via immunoSEQ multiplex PCR; TCRdb's table is partial and in-frame only. The data hold 200,000 to 250,000 clones, with 80% to 90% observed a single time. Sequencing input: PBMCs or T cells enriched from blood (not recorded which). Receptors originate from a woman in her 50s who had been exposed to COVID-19.

This clone appeared a single time. The chain combines TRBV18 with TRBJ2-3; 9 bases map to TRBD1. Looked up from germline, CDR1 is KGHSH and CDR2 is LQKENI. The CDR3 totals 16 residues. The trim removed 0 bases at V and 2 bases at J, leaving 3 bases unmatched. CDR3 loop: CASSPPGTGTTDTQYF. DNA of the CDR3: TGTGCCAGCTCACCACCCGGGACAGGGACCACAGATACGCAGTATTTT.

Here the CDR3 reads CSSVAGDHNEQFF. The CDR3 nucleotides are TGCAGCTCAGTAGCGGGGGATCACAATGAGCAGTTCTTC. This chain uses TRBV29-1 with TRBJ2-1, with 9 bases matching TRBD2. Germline V gene data show CDR1 as SQVTM and CDR2 as ANQGSEA. J was trimmed by 5 bases and V by 8 bases; bases with no gene match: 7. The CDR3 consists of 13 residues.

The chain combines TRBV20-1 with TRBJ2-1; 10 bases line up with TRBD2. The CDR3 is 17 residues long. Germline CDR1 reads DFQATT; CDR2 reads SNEGSKA (reference sequence). The ends lost 3 bases at V and 5 bases at J; junction bases unmatched: 13. The CDR3 protein is CSASDSGGLERNNEQFF. The DNA of the CDR3 is TGCAGTGCTAGTGATAGCGGGGGGCTCGAACGCAACAATGAGCAGTTCTTC.